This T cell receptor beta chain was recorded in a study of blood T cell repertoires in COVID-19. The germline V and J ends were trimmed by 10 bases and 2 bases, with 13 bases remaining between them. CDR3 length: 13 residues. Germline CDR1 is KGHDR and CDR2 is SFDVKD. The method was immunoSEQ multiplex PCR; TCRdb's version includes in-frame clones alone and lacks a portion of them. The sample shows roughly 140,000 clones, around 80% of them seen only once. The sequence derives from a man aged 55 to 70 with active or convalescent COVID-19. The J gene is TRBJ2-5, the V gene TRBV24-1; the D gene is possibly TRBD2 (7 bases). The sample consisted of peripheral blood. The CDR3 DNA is TGTGCCACGAAGGGGGGGTGGCAAGAGACCCAGTACTTC. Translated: CATKGGWQETQYF.